One and the same sample provided the 8 T cell receptor beta chains below, sequenced in a study of blood T cell repertoires in COVID-19. The data were produced by immunoSEQ multiplex PCR, yet TCRdb's version contains in-frame clones alone and is incomplete. The sample carries 110,000 to 150,000 clones, roughly 85% recorded once. Specimen: peripheral blood. These receptors were taken from a man aged 50-59 years with acute or convalescent COVID-19.

V is TRBV5-4 and J is TRBJ2-5, with D possibly TRBD1 on 7 matching bases. Germline CDR1 is SGHNT and CDR2 is YYREEE (reference sequence). CDR3 length: 17 amino acids. V lost 4 bases and J lost 5, with 24 bases in between. CDR3 coding DNA: TGTGCCAGCAGCGCCGGTGGAGGGGGCTACCGGGTGGAGACCCAGTACTTC. Its protein product is CASSAGGGGYRVETQYF. Based on the CDR3 plus reference TRBV5-4 and TRBJ2-5, the full variable domain is ETGVTQSPTHLIKTRGQQVTLRCSSQSGHNTVSWYQQALGQGPQFIFQYYREEENGRGNFPPRFSGLQFPNYSSELNVNALELDDSALYLCASSAGGGGYRVETQYFGPGTRLLVL.

The chain recombines TRBV10-3 with TRBJ1-6, with 8 bases that match TRBD1. The CDR3 runs to 16 residues. J gave up 8 bases and V 4 bases, and 10 bases lay outside the gene matches. Germline V gene lookup returns CDR1 ENHRY and CDR2 SYGVKD. CDR3 sequence: CAISGGTGSKDSPLHF. CDR3 DNA sequence: TGTGCCATCAGTGGTGGGACAGGCTCAAAGGATTCACCCCTCCACTTT.

This sequence joins TRBV28 and TRBJ2-6, with TRBD2 identical over 9 bases. Germline loops: CDR1 MDHEN, CDR2 SYDVKM. J was trimmed by 3 bases and V by 6 bases; bases with no gene match: 12. This CDR3 region has 18 residues. For the CDR3, the DNA is TGTGCCAGCAGATCCGGCCCCAGCGGGAGGTTTGGGGCCAACGTCCTGACTTTC. This encodes CASRSGPSGRFGANVLTF.

This chain links TRBV6-5 with TRBJ2-1, with D possibly matching TRBD2 (6 bases). The V gene's germline CDR1 is MNHEY and CDR2 SVGAGI. Trimming shortened V by 8 bases and J by 7 bases, and 21 bases separated the two germline ends. The CDR3 loop spans 15 amino acids. The CDR3 loop is CASQTWGGVVNEQFF. Here the CDR3 DNA reads TGTGCCAGCCAGACTTGGGGCGGGGTAGTTAATGAGCAGTTCTTC.

The genes are TRBV9 and TRBJ1-4, with TRBD1 matching over 8 bases. Germline values: CDR1 SGDLS, CDR2 YYNGEE. The trim removed 4 bases at V and 5 bases at J, leaving 4 bases unmatched. This CDR3 spans 14 amino acids. The CDR3 protein is CASSTTGGNEKLFF. CDR3 bases: TGTGCCAGCAGCACAACAGGGGGGAATGAAAAACTGTTTTTT.

The rearrangement links TRBV29-1 to TRBJ1-4, with TRBD1 identical over 10 bases. Germline assignment: CDR1 SQVTM and CDR2 ANQGSEA. This CDR3 contains 13 residues. The trim removed 3 bases at V and 6 bases at J, leaving 1 base unmatched. The CDR3 DNA reads TGCAGCGTTGAGGGGACAGGGGATGAAAAACTGTTTTTT. The encoded protein is CSVEGTGDEKLFF.

J is TRBJ2-6 and V is TRBV5-1, with 11 nucleotides matching TRBD1. Germline assignment: CDR1 SGHRS and CDR2 YFSETQ. The CDR3 runs to 19 residues. V gave up 3 bases and J gave up 1 base; unmatched junction bases: 9. Written as DNA, the CDR3 is TGCGCCAGCAGCTCCCCTAGGACAGGGGGCGGTTCTGGGGCCAACGTCCTGACTTTC. This translates into CASSSPRTGGGSGANVLTF.

The J gene is TRBJ2-1, the V gene TRBV4-1; TRBD2 agrees at 8 bases. Germline assignment: CDR1 MGHRA and CDR2 YSYEKL. The trim removed 4 bases at V and 0 bases at J, leaving 2 bases unmatched. The CDR3 consists of 15 residues. DNA for the CDR3: TGCGCCAGCAGCCCGCGGGGGGACTCCTACAATGAGCAGTTCTTC. Amino acid sequence: CASSPRGDSYNEQFF.